Shown below are 2 T cell receptor beta chains from a single sample sequenced in a study of T cells in Graves' hyperthyroidism and ophthalmopathy (dated by TCRdb to the late 2010s). The protocol used for the library was multiplex PCR. The sequencer was an Illumina HiSeq 2000. The TCR beta CDR3 regions were amplified from the RNA transcripts. The first round of RT-PCR for the TCR CDR3 was performed with the HTBI primer set and the Qiagen OneStep RT-PCR kit. Clones were called with MiXCR by TCRdb after fastp trimmed the public reads at Q25, and only in-frame beta chains were retained. When rows share a CDR3 protein, they turn into one entry using the most common DNA and genes. The sample table shows fewer than 900,000 distinct CDR3 sequences, and around 20% are seen once. The ten largest clones take up 16% of the sample. Sequencing was done on a sample of blood. These receptor sequences come from a woman in her 50s with Graves' hyperthyroidism that later progressed to Graves' ophthalmopathy.

This clonotype was seen many times. The CDR3, as DNA: TGCGCCAGCGTCCCGGTCCTAGCGGGGGTCTACAATGAGCAGTTCTTC. Its translation is CASVPVLAGVYNEQFF. This chain links TRBV10-2 with TRBJ2-1; 10 bases match TRBD2. V shed 8 bases, J shed 3 bases, and the junction held 10 bases outside the gene matches. CDR1 is WSHSY and CDR2 is SAAADI in the germline V gene. CDR3 length: 16 residues.

The chain's CDR3 is CASGSSGTSGGAPYNEQFF. The CDR3 coding sequence is TGTGCCAGTGGGTCCTCCGGGACTAGCGGGGGGGCCCCCTACAATGAGCAGTTCTTC. The gene calls are TRBV7-9 and TRBJ2-1; 16 bases map to TRBD2. CDR3 length: 19 amino acids. The germline V gene has CDR1 SEHNR and CDR2 FQNEAQ (reference sequence). V shed 9 bases and J 2 bases; nucleotides not matched to a gene: 13.